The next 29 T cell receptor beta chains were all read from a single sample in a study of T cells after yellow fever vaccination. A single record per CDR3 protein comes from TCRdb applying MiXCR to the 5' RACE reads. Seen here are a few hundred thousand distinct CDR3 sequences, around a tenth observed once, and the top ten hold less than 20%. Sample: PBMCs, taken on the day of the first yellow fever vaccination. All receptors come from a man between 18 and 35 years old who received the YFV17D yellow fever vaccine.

The CDR3 DNA is TGTGCCAGCAGGAAAATTTTTCGGAGCTCCTATAATTCACCCCTCCACTTT. Its protein is CASRKIFRSSYNSPLHF. The rearrangement joins TRBV11-2 to TRBJ1-6; D not resolved. The CDR3 runs 17 residues. V lost 6 bases and J lost 0, with 15 bases in between. CDR1 is SGHAT and CDR2 is FQNNGV in the germline V gene. The full variable domain, rest sourced from reference TRBV11-2 and TRBJ1-6, is EAGVAQSPRYKIIEKRQSVAFWCNPISGHATLYWYQQILGQGPKLLIQFQNNGVVDDSQLPKDRFSAERLKGVDSTLKIQPAKLEDSAVYLCASRKIFRSSYNSPLHFGNGTRLTVT.

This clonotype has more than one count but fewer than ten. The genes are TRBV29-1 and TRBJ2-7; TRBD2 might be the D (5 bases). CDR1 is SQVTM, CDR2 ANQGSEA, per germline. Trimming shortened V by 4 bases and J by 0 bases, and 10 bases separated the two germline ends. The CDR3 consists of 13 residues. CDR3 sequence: CSVVSGSSYEQYV. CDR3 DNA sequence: TGCAGCGTTGTAAGCGGTAGCTCCTACGAGCAGTACGTC.

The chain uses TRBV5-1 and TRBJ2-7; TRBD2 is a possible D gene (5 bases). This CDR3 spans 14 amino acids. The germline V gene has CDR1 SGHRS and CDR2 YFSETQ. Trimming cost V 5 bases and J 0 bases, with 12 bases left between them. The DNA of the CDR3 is TGCGCCAGCAGGGACCGGGGAGTCTCCTACGAGCAGTACTTC. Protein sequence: CASRDRGVSYEQYF.

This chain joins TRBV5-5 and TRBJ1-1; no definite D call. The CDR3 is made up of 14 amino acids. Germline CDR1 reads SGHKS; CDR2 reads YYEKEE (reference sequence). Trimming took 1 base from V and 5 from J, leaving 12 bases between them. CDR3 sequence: CASSLSALGTEAFF. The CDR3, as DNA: TGTGCCAGCAGCTTGTCAGCGCTGGGTACTGAAGCTTTCTTT.

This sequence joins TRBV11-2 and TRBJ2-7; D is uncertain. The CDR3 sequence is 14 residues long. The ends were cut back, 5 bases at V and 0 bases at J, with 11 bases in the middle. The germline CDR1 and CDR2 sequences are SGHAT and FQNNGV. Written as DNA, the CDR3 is TGTGCCAGCAGCCAAGGTCCGAGCTCCTACGAGCAGTACTTC. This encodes CASSQGPSSYEQYF.

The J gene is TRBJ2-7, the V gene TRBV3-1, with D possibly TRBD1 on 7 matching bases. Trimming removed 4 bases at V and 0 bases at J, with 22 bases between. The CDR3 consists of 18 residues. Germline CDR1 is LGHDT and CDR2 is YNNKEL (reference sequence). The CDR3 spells CASSPEDLTGRSSYEQYF. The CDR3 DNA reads TGTGCCAGCAGCCCGGAAGATCTGACAGGGAGGAGCTCCTACGAGCAGTACTTC.

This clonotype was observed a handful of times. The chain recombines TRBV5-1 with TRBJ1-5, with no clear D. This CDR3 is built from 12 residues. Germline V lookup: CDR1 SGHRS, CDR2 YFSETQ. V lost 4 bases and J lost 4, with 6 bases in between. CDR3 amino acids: CASSDINQPQHF. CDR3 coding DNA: TGCGCCAGCAGCGACATAAATCAGCCCCAGCATTTT.

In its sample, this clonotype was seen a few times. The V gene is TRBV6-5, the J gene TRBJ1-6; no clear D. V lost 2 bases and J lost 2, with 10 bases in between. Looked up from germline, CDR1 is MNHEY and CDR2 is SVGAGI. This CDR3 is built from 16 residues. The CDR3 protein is CASSYTERAYNSPLHF. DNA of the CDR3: TGTGCCAGCAGTTACACTGAACGCGCCTATAATTCACCCCTCCACTTT.

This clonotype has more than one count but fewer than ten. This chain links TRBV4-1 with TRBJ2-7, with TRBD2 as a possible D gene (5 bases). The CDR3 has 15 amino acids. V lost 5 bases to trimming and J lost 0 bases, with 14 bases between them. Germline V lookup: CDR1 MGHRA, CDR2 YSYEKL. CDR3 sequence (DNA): TGCGCCAGCAGCGAGGGCCGGGTAAGCTCCTACGAGCAGTACTTC. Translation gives CASSEGRVSSYEQYF.

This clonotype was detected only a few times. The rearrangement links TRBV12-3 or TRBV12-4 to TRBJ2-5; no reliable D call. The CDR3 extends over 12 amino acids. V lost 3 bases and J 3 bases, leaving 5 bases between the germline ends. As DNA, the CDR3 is TGTGCCAGCAGTTTTCTAAAAGAGACCCAGTACTTC. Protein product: CASSFLKETQYF.

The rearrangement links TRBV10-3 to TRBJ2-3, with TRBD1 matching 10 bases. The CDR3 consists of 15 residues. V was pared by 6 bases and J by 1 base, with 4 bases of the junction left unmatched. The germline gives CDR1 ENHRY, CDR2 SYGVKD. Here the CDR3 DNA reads TGTGCCATCAGGGGAGACAGGGGGCGCACAGATACGCAGTATTTT. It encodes CAIRGDRGRTDTQYF.

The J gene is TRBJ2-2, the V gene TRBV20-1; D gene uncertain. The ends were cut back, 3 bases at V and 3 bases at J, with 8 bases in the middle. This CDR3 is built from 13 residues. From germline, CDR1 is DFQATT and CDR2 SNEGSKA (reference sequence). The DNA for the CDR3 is TGCAGTGCTAGGGATGCCTACACCGGGGAGCTGTTTTTT. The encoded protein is CSARDAYTGELFF.

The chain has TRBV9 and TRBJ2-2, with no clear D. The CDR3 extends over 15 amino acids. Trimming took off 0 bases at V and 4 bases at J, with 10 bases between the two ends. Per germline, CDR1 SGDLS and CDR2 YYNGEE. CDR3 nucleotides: TGTGCCAGCAGCGTAGGTTATCGCGGCACCGGGGAGCTGTTTTTT. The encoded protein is CASSVGYRGTGELFF.

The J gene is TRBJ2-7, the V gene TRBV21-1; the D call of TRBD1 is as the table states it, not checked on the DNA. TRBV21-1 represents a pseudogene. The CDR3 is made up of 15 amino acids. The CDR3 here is CASSKPRAHPHEQYF. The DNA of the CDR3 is TGTGCCAGCAGCAAACCGAGGGCGCACCCACACGAGCAGTACTTC.

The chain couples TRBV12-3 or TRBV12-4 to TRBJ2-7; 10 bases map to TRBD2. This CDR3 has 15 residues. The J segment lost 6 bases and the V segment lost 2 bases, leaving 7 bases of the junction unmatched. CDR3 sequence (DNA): TGTGCCAGCAGTTTAACTAGCGGGGCCGGTAGCGAGCAGTACTTC. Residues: CASSLTSGAGSEQYF.

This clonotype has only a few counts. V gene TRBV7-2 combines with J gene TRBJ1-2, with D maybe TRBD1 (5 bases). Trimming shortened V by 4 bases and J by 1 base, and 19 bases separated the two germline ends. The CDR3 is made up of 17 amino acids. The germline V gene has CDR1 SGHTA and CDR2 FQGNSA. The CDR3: CASSWFKGEVFNYGYTF. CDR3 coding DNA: TGTGCCAGCAGCTGGTTTAAAGGGGAGGTGTTTAACTATGGCTACACCTTC.

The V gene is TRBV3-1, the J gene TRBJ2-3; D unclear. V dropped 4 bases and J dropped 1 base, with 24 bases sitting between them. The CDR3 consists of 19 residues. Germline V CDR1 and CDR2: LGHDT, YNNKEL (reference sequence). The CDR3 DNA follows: TGTGCCAGCAGCCCCGGAGTAAGGACGGGTACAGACGGCACAGATACGCAGTATTTT. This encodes CASSPGVRTGTDGTDTQYF.

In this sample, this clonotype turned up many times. In DNA, the CDR3 is TGTGCCAGCAGTTTTGGGGGAGGCTACACCTTC. Residues: CASSFGGGYTF. This chain uses TRBV12-3 or TRBV12-4 with TRBJ1-2; the D gene is possibly TRBD1 (5 bases). The CDR3 is 11 residues long. Between the trimmed V and J ends, which lost 3 bases and 8 bases, there was a span of 7 bases.

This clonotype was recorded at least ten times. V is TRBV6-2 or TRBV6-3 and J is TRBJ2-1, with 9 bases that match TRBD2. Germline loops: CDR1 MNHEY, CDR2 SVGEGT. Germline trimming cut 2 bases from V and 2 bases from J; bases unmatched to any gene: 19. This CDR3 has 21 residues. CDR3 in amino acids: CASSYPVGVAGATTPYNEQFF. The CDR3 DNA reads TGTGCCAGCAGTTACCCCGTCGGGGTAGCGGGGGCCACGACACCCTACAATGAGCAGTTCTTC.

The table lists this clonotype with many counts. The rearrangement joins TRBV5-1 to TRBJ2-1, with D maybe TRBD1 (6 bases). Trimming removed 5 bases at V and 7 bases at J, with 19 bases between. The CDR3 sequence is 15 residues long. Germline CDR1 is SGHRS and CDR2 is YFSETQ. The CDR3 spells CASRRTGHQRNEQFF. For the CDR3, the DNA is TGCGCCAGCAGAAGAACGGGACATCAACGGAATGAGCAGTTCTTC.

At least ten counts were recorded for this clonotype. The CDR3 DNA follows: TGCGCCAGCAGCCCAAGATCAGTGGATTCACCCCTCCACTTT. Translated, it gives CASSPRSVDSPLHF. The chain employs TRBV4-1 and TRBJ1-6; D gene unclear. Germline CDR1 reads MGHRA; CDR2 reads YSYEKL. V gave up 4 bases and J gave up 8 bases, with 12 bases separating them. CDR3 length: 14 amino acids.

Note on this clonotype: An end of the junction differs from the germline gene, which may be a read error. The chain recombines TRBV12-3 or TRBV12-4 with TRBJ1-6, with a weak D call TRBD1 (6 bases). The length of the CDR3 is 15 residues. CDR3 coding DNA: TGTGCCAGCAGTGCAACAGGGAGTTGGAATTCACCCCCCCACTTT. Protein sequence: CASSATGSWNSPPHF.

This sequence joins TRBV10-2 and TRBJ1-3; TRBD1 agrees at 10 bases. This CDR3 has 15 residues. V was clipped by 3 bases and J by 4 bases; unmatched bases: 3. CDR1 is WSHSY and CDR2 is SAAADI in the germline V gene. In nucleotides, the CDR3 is TGCGCCAGCAGTGAAGGGACAGGGGCCGGAAACACCATATATTTT. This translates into CASSEGTGAGNTIYF.

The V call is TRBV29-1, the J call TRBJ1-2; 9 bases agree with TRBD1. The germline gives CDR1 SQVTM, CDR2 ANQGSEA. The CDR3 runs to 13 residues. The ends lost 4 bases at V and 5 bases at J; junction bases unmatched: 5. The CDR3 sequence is CSVAGTGFYGYTF. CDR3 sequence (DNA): TGCAGCGTTGCCGGGACAGGGTTTTATGGCTACACCTTC.

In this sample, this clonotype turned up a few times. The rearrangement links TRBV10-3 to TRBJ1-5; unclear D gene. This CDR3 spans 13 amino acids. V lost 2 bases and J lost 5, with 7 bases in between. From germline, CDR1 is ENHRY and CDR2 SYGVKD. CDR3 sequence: CAISEGEDQPQHF. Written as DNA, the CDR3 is TGTGCCATCAGTGAGGGTGAGGATCAGCCCCAGCATTTT.

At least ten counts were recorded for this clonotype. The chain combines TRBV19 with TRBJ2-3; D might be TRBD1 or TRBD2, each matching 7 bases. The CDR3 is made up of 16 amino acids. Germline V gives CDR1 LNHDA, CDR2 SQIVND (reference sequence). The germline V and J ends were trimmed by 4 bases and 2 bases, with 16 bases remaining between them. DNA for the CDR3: TGTGCCAGTAGTAGCCAGGGGGGGGTAAACACAGATACGCAGTATTTT. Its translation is CASSSQGGVNTDTQYF.

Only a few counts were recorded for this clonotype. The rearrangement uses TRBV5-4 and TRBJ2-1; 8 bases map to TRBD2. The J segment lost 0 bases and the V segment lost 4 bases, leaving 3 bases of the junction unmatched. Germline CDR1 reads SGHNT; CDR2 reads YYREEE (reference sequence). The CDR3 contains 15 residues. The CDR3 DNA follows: TGTGCCAGCAGCACCGGGGGGGCCTCCTACAATGAGCAGTTCTTC. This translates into CASSTGGASYNEQFF.

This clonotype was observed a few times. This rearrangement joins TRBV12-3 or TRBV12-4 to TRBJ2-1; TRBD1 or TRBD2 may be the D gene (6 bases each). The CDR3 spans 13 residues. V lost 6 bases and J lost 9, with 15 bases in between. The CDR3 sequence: CASSRIQGGEQFF. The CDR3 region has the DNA TGTGCCAGCAGCCGAATACAGGGAGGTGAGCAGTTCTTC.

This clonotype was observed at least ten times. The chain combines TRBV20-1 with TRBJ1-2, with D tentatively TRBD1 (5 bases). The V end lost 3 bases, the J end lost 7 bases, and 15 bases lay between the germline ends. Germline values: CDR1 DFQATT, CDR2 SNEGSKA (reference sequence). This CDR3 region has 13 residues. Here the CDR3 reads CSASGAGGGGYTF. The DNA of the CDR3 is TGCAGTGCTAGCGGGGCGGGGGGTGGTGGCTACACCTTC.